This T cell receptor beta chain came from a study of T cells in localized non-small cell lung cancer. There are 14 residues in the CDR3. Germline-derived CDR1 and CDR2 are GTSNPN and SVGIG (reference sequence). Trimming pared 0 bases from V and 2 bases from J, leaving 8 bases between. The repertoire was sequenced with immunoSEQ multiplex PCR; TCRdb's copy has only in-frame clones and lacks some. The sample contains 30,000 to 35,000 clones, 70% to 90% of which appear only once. The chain joins TRBV30 to TRBJ2-4; no clear D gene. The input for sequencing was peripheral blood, taken before any cancer treatment. The sequence was collected from an older female donor with stage I lung adenocarcinoma. CDR3 coding DNA: TGTGCCTGGAGTGTTGGGGTGACCAAAAACATTCAGTACTTC. The encoded protein is CAWSVGVTKNIQYF.